Given below is one T cell receptor beta chain in context. Its antigen is undetermined. The sample originates from a study of a mutant IDH1 vaccine in newly diagnosed glioma. Data came from immunoSEQ multiplex PCR; TCRdb stores just in-frame clones and leaves some out. The sample includes 55,000 or so clones, 75% to 95% seen only once; the top ten take over 2%. Trimming cost V 6 bases and J 1 base, with 6 bases left between them. The length of the CDR3 is 13 residues. Germline V CDR1 and CDR2: LGHNT, FRNRAP. Time point in this sample: week 11, during vaccination. One vaccine dose held 300 ug of mutant IDH1 20-mer peptide and came with topical imiquimod.

The sample was PBMCs, taken from a glioma patient whose treatment included an IDH1 peptide vaccine. The genes are TRBV12-5 and TRBJ2-2; no clear D gene. The sequence was obtained from a man aged 50 to 60 with glioma. The CDR3 DNA reads TGTGCTAGTGGGAACGGGAACACCGGGGAGCTGTTTTTT. As protein: CASGNGNTGELFF. Looking up the rest from reference TRBV12-5 and TRBJ2-2 gives the full variable domain: DARVTQTPRHKVTEMGQEVTMRCQPILGHNTVFWYRQTMMQGLELLAYFRNRAPLDDSGMPKDRFSAEMPDATLATLKIQPSEPRDSAVYFCASGNGNTGELFFGEGSRLTVL.